This passage covers 26 T cell receptor beta chains from one sample sequenced in a study of OX40 agonist ivuxolimab in advanced cancers. TCRdb's copy holds only in-frame clones and misses some; the assay was immunoSEQ multiplex PCR. Of about 55,000 clones in the sample, around nine tenths were seen once. Here the sequenced sample was CD4+ or CD8+ T cells sorted from blood, taken in a trial of the OX40 agonist ivuxolimab. The receptor set was obtained from an adult with an advanced solid tumor such as melanoma, head and neck, liver or kidney cancer.

For this clone: The same CDR3 also results from other DNA sequences found in this sample. This chain connects TRBV6-5 to TRBJ2-7; TRBD2 agrees at 7 bases. The CDR3 is 15 amino acids. V trimming: 7 bases; J trimming: 1 base; junction bases outside the gene matches: 10. Germline CDR1 and CDR2: MNHEY and SVGAGI. The CDR3 sequence is CASIPRAGLSYEQYF. DNA for the CDR3: TGTGCCAGCATTCCCCGAGCGGGGCTGTCCTACGAGCAGTACTTC.

The chain has TRBV28 and TRBJ2-7, with 7 bases fitting TRBD2. In germline, CDR1 is MDHEN, CDR2 SYDVKM. This CDR3 is built from 17 residues. The ends lost 6 bases at V and 7 bases at J; junction bases unmatched: 21. CDR3 bases: TGTGCCAGCAGCAAGTCGCGGGGGAGAGAGCCTATGAGGGAGCAGTACTTC. It codes for CASSKSRGREPMREQYF.

This sequence joins TRBV4-2 and TRBJ2-7; 7 bases match TRBD1. V shed 5 bases, J shed 4 bases, and the junction held 11 bases outside the gene matches. Germline CDR1 and CDR2: LGHNA and YNFKEQ. This CDR3 is built from 15 residues. CDR3 amino acids: CASSSTTAGGYEQYF. CDR3 DNA: TGTGCCAGCAGCTCCACCACCGCAGGGGGATACGAGCAGTACTTC.

This clone has a single count. V is TRBV5-4 and J is TRBJ1-1; D remains unclear. The CDR3 has 14 residues. Trimming removed 2 bases from V and 2 bases from J, with 10 bases in between. Per germline, CDR1 SGHNT and CDR2 YYREEE (reference sequence). The CDR3 here is CASSLPGLNTEAFF. The CDR3 nucleotides read TGTGCCAGCAGCTTACCTGGGCTAAACACTGAAGCTTTCTTT.

The gene calls are TRBV7-6 and TRBJ1-5; 9 bases line up with TRBD1. With V trimmed by 0 bases and J by 6 bases, 3 bases remained unmatched. Germline V lookup: CDR1 SGHVS, CDR2 FNYEAQ. There are 15 residues in the CDR3. The DNA of the CDR3 is TGTGCCAGCAGCTTAGCCACAGGGGGCGGTCAGCCCCAGCATTTT. As protein: CASSLATGGGQPQHF.

The rearrangement uses TRBV5-6 and TRBJ2-5; TRBD2 agrees at 8 bases. CDR3 length: 14 residues. Germline V gene lookup returns CDR1 SGHDT and CDR2 YYEEEE. With V trimmed by 4 bases and J by 1 base, 3 bases remained unmatched. The CDR3, as DNA: TGTGCCAGCAGCCGGCGGGGGGCCCAAGAGACCCAGTACTTC. It codes for CASSRRGAQETQYF.

This clone was observed a single time. This sequence joins TRBV7-2 and TRBJ2-3, with 10 bases matching TRBD2. V shed 0 bases and J 3 bases; nucleotides not matched to a gene: 6. CDR3 size: 17 residues. Germline-derived CDR1 and CDR2 are SGHTA and FQGNSA. The DNA of the CDR3 is TGTGCCAGCAGCTTAGCGGAAGCGGGAGGGCCTACAGATACGCAGTATTTT. Protein: CASSLAEAGGPTDTQYF.

This chain connects TRBV5-4 to TRBJ1-4; D uncertain. Germline V gives CDR1 SGHNT, CDR2 YYREEE (reference sequence). Trimming took off 2 bases at V and 8 bases at J, with 16 bases between the two ends. The CDR3 runs 15 residues. The CDR3 nucleotides are TGTGCCAGCAGCTTAACGGCCGGGGTTGCCGAAAAACTGTTTTTT. Its protein is CASSLTAGVAEKLFF.

The CDR3 nucleotides are TGTGCCACCTCAAGGTCTACAGATTCGCAAGAGACCCAGTACTTC. It specifies CATSRSTDSQETQYF. V gene TRBV10-3 combines with J gene TRBJ2-5; D gene unclear. The V end lost 10 bases, the J end lost 2 bases, and 20 bases lay between the germline ends. This CDR3 is built from 15 residues. The germline gives CDR1 ENHRY, CDR2 SYGVKD.

In its sample, this clone was seen once. The V call is TRBV30, the J call TRBJ1-6; TRBD1 might be the D (6 bases). V lost 4 bases and J lost 2, with 18 bases in between. In germline, CDR1 is GTSNPN, CDR2 SVGIG (reference sequence). The CDR3 runs to 17 residues. In DNA form, the CDR3 reads TGTGCCTGGACCCTCAGGGGATTCGTAACCTATAATTCACCCCTCCACTTT. It specifies CAWTLRGFVTYNSPLHF.

The count of this clone is one. V usage is TRBV28 and J usage is TRBJ2-3, with 11 positions matching TRBD2. The germline V gene encodes CDR1 MDHEN and CDR2 SYDVKM. Germline trimming cut 2 bases from V and 2 bases from J; bases unmatched to any gene: 15. The CDR3 has 20 residues. This CDR3 reads CASSLRGLAEGKGNTDTQYF. The CDR3 nucleotides read TGTGCCAGCAGTTTACGGGGACTAGCGGAGGGAAAGGGTAACACAGATACGCAGTATTTT. The full variable domain, its missing parts supplied by reference TRBV28 and TRBJ2-3, is DVKVTQSSRYLVKRTGEKVFLECVQDMDHENMFWYRQDPGLGLRLIYFSYDVKMKEKGDIPEGYSVSREKKERFSLILESASTNQTSMYLCASSLRGLAEGKGNTDTQYFGPGTRLTVL.

The V call is TRBV11-1, the J call TRBJ1-1, with a possible D match to TRBD1 (5 bases). V dropped 5 bases and J dropped 9 bases, with 16 bases sitting between them. This CDR3 is built from 13 residues. Per germline, CDR1 SGHAT and CDR2 FQDESV (reference sequence). This CDR3 is CASSRLRSDKAFF. As DNA, the CDR3 is TGTGCCAGCAGCCGATTAAGGTCGGACAAAGCTTTCTTT.

The chain uses TRBV25-1 and TRBJ1-2; D possibly corresponds to TRBD1 (5 bases). The CDR3 contains 15 residues. V dropped 5 bases and J dropped 7 bases, with 20 bases sitting between them. CDR1 MGHDK and CDR2 SYGVNS come from the germline V gene. The CDR3 DNA reads as TGTGCCAGCAGTCCACCCGGGACGGGGGTTCTTGGCTACACCTTC. Protein product: CASSPPGTGVLGYTF.

Only one count was recorded for this clone. The chain combines TRBV28 with TRBJ2-2, with TRBD2 matching 8 bases. The trim removed 8 bases at V and 4 bases at J, leaving 6 bases unmatched. The CDR3 runs 14 residues. The V gene's germline CDR1 is MDHEN and CDR2 SYDVKM. The CDR3 reads CASLSGGATGELFF. CDR3 in DNA: TGTGCCAGCCTATCCGGGGGGGCCACCGGGGAGCTGTTTTTT.

J is TRBJ1-3 and V is TRBV6-5; D is uncertain. The CDR3 length is 14 residues. V lost 8 bases to trimming and J lost 0 bases, with 11 bases between them. Looked up from germline, CDR1 is MNHEY and CDR2 is SVGAGI. The CDR3 region has the DNA TGTGCCAGCTGTTCGATCCTCTCTGGAAACACCATATATTTT. Amino acid sequence: CASCSILSGNTIYF.

This chain's CDR3 is CAWRDDQINYGYTF. CDR3 nucleotide sequence: TGTGCCTGGAGGGACGACCAAATTAACTATGGCTACACCTTC. V usage is TRBV30 and J usage is TRBJ1-2; D gene uncertain. Germline V gene sequence: CDR1 GTSNPN, CDR2 SVGIG (reference sequence). V shed 3 bases and J shed 1 base, with 12 bases lying between them. This CDR3 is 14 amino acids long.

This chain uses TRBV30 with TRBJ1-1, with D perhaps matching TRBD1 (5 bases). This CDR3 spans 13 amino acids. The germline V gene has CDR1 GTSNPN and CDR2 SVGIG (reference sequence). V lost 6 bases and J lost 6, with 17 bases in between. The CDR3 nucleotides are TGTGCCTGCTCCGGGACCTCGGGGGCTGAAGCTTTCTTT. This sequence encodes CACSGTSGAEAFF.

This clone has a single count. The chain couples TRBV5-1 to TRBJ2-3; D gene ambiguous. Trimming pared 6 bases from V and 4 bases from J, leaving 9 bases between. CDR1 and CDR2 (germline): SGHRS, YFSETQ. CDR3 length equals 12 residues. CDR3 in amino acids: CASTLPADTQYF. CDR3 nucleotide sequence: TGCGCCAGCACCCTCCCCGCAGATACGCAGTATTTT.

V gene TRBV6-1 combines with J gene TRBJ2-6; the D is unclear. There are 13 residues in the CDR3. Trimming pared 6 bases from V and 4 bases from J, leaving 7 bases between. CDR1 and CDR2 from the germline V gene are MNHNS and SASEGT. CDR3 protein: CASSGLGANVLTF. The DNA of the CDR3 is TGTGCCAGCAGCGGATTAGGGGCCAACGTCCTGACTTTC.

The chain employs TRBV18 and TRBJ1-3, with TRBD1 matching 7 bases. Germline V lookup: CDR1 KGHSH, CDR2 LQKENI. The J segment lost 3 bases and the V segment lost 3 bases, leaving 2 bases of the junction unmatched. The CDR3 is made up of 14 amino acids. DNA of the CDR3: TGTGCCAGCTCACCGACAGGGCTTGGAAACACCATATATTTT. Translation: CASSPTGLGNTIYF.

The chain couples TRBV30 to TRBJ2-4; D possibly corresponds to TRBD2 (7 bases). The CDR3 covers 17 residues. Trimming removed 3 bases at V and 0 bases at J, with 18 bases between. The germline gives CDR1 GTSNPN, CDR2 SVGIG (reference sequence). CDR3 in amino acids: CAWRGRGGSLAKNIQYF. As DNA, the CDR3 is TGTGCCTGGAGGGGTAGGGGGGGTAGTCTAGCCAAAAACATTCAGTACTTC.

The rearrangement links TRBV18 to TRBJ2-5; 7 positions match TRBD1. This CDR3 is built from 13 residues. CDR1 is KGHSH and CDR2 is LQKENI in the germline V gene. Losses at the gene ends were 4 bases for V and 2 bases for J; bases not matched to a gene: 1. The CDR3 spells CASSLGQQETQYF. CDR3 in DNA: TGTGCCAGCTCACTGGGACAGCAAGAGACCCAGTACTTC.

The CDR3 DNA is TGTGCCAGCTCACCCCGGACAGGCGGAGGCAATCAGCCCCAGCATTTT. As protein: CASSPRTGGGNQPQHF. V is TRBV18 and J is TRBJ1-5; the match to TRBD1 covers 7 bases. This CDR3 contains 16 residues. The germline V gene encodes CDR1 KGHSH and CDR2 LQKENI. Unmatched junction bases numbered 7, after V lost 3 bases and J lost 2 bases.

The chain is built from TRBV6-6 and TRBJ2-1, with TRBD2 as a possible D gene (6 bases). The germline V gene has CDR1 MNHNY and CDR2 SVGAGI (reference sequence). The CDR3 has 16 residues. Trimming took 6 bases from V and 0 from J, leaving 15 bases between them. The chain's CDR3 is CASRRNRGVSYNEQFF. The CDR3 DNA sequence: TGTGCCAGCAGAAGAAATCGCGGGGTCTCCTACAATGAGCAGTTCTTC.

The chain employs TRBV6-1 and TRBJ2-7; 9 bases map to TRBD1. The germline V gene has CDR1 MNHNS and CDR2 SASEGT. This CDR3 spans 14 amino acids. V was clipped by 6 bases and J by 2 bases; unmatched bases: 5. Here the CDR3 reads CASREQGATYEQYF. The CDR3 DNA follows: TGTGCCAGCAGAGAACAGGGGGCGACCTACGAGCAGTACTTC.

This clone was counted between two and nine times. This rearrangement joins TRBV4-1 to TRBJ2-6; D might be TRBD2 (5 bases). V was cut by 1 base and J by 4 bases, with 11 bases left in between. The CDR3 extends over 16 amino acids. The germline V gene has CDR1 MGHRA and CDR2 YSYEKL. DNA for the CDR3: TGCGCCAGCAGCCAAGGTTCGGGATTCGGGGCCAACGTCCTGACTTTC. It is translated as CASSQGSGFGANVLTF.